This T cell receptor (beta chain) is from a study of cytomegalovirus exposure and HLA in healthy donors. Findings and limits, study-wide: Association of a missense DCLRE1C variant with TCR beta V- and J-gene trimming was reported in a later analysis. A list of 150 to 200 TCR beta chains associated with cytomegalovirus was given. More clonal expansion characterized HLA-associated TCR beta chains than equally common others in a later analysis.

Turning to this clone: What it binds is unknown.

The PCR employed 60 Vbeta primers together with 13 Jbeta primers. Here immunoSEQ multiplex PCR was the method, and the copy in TCRdb shows in-frame clones only, minus some. The sample shows under 200,000 clones, around 80% of them seen only once. The receptor was derived from a woman aged 30 to 39 in good health and CMV-seropositive. Sequenced: PBMCs.

The CDR3 protein is CASSYGGAAYEQYF. The CDR3, as DNA: TGTGCCAGCAGTTACGGGGGGGCCGCTTACGAGCAGTACTTC. The gene calls are TRBV6-5 and TRBJ2-7, with D perhaps matching TRBD2 (7 bases). Trimming left V 2 bases short and J 4 bases short, with 12 bases between. Germline V gene data show CDR1 as MNHEY and CDR2 as SVGAGI. This CDR3 contains 14 residues.